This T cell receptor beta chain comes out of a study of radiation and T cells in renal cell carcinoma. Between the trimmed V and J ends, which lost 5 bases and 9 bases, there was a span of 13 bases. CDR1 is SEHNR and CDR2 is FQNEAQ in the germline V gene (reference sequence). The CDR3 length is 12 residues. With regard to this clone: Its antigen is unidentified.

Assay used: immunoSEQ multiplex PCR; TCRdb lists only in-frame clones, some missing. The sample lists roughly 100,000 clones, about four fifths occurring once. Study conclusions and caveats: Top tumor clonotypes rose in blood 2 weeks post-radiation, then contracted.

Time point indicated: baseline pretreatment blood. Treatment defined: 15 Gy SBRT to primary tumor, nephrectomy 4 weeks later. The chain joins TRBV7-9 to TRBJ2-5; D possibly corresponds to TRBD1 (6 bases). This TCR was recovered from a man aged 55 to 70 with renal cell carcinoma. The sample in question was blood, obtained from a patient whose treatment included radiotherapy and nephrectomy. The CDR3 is CASSHLEGAQYF. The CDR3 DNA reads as TGTGCCAGCAGCCATCTAGAGGGGGCCCAGTACTTC.